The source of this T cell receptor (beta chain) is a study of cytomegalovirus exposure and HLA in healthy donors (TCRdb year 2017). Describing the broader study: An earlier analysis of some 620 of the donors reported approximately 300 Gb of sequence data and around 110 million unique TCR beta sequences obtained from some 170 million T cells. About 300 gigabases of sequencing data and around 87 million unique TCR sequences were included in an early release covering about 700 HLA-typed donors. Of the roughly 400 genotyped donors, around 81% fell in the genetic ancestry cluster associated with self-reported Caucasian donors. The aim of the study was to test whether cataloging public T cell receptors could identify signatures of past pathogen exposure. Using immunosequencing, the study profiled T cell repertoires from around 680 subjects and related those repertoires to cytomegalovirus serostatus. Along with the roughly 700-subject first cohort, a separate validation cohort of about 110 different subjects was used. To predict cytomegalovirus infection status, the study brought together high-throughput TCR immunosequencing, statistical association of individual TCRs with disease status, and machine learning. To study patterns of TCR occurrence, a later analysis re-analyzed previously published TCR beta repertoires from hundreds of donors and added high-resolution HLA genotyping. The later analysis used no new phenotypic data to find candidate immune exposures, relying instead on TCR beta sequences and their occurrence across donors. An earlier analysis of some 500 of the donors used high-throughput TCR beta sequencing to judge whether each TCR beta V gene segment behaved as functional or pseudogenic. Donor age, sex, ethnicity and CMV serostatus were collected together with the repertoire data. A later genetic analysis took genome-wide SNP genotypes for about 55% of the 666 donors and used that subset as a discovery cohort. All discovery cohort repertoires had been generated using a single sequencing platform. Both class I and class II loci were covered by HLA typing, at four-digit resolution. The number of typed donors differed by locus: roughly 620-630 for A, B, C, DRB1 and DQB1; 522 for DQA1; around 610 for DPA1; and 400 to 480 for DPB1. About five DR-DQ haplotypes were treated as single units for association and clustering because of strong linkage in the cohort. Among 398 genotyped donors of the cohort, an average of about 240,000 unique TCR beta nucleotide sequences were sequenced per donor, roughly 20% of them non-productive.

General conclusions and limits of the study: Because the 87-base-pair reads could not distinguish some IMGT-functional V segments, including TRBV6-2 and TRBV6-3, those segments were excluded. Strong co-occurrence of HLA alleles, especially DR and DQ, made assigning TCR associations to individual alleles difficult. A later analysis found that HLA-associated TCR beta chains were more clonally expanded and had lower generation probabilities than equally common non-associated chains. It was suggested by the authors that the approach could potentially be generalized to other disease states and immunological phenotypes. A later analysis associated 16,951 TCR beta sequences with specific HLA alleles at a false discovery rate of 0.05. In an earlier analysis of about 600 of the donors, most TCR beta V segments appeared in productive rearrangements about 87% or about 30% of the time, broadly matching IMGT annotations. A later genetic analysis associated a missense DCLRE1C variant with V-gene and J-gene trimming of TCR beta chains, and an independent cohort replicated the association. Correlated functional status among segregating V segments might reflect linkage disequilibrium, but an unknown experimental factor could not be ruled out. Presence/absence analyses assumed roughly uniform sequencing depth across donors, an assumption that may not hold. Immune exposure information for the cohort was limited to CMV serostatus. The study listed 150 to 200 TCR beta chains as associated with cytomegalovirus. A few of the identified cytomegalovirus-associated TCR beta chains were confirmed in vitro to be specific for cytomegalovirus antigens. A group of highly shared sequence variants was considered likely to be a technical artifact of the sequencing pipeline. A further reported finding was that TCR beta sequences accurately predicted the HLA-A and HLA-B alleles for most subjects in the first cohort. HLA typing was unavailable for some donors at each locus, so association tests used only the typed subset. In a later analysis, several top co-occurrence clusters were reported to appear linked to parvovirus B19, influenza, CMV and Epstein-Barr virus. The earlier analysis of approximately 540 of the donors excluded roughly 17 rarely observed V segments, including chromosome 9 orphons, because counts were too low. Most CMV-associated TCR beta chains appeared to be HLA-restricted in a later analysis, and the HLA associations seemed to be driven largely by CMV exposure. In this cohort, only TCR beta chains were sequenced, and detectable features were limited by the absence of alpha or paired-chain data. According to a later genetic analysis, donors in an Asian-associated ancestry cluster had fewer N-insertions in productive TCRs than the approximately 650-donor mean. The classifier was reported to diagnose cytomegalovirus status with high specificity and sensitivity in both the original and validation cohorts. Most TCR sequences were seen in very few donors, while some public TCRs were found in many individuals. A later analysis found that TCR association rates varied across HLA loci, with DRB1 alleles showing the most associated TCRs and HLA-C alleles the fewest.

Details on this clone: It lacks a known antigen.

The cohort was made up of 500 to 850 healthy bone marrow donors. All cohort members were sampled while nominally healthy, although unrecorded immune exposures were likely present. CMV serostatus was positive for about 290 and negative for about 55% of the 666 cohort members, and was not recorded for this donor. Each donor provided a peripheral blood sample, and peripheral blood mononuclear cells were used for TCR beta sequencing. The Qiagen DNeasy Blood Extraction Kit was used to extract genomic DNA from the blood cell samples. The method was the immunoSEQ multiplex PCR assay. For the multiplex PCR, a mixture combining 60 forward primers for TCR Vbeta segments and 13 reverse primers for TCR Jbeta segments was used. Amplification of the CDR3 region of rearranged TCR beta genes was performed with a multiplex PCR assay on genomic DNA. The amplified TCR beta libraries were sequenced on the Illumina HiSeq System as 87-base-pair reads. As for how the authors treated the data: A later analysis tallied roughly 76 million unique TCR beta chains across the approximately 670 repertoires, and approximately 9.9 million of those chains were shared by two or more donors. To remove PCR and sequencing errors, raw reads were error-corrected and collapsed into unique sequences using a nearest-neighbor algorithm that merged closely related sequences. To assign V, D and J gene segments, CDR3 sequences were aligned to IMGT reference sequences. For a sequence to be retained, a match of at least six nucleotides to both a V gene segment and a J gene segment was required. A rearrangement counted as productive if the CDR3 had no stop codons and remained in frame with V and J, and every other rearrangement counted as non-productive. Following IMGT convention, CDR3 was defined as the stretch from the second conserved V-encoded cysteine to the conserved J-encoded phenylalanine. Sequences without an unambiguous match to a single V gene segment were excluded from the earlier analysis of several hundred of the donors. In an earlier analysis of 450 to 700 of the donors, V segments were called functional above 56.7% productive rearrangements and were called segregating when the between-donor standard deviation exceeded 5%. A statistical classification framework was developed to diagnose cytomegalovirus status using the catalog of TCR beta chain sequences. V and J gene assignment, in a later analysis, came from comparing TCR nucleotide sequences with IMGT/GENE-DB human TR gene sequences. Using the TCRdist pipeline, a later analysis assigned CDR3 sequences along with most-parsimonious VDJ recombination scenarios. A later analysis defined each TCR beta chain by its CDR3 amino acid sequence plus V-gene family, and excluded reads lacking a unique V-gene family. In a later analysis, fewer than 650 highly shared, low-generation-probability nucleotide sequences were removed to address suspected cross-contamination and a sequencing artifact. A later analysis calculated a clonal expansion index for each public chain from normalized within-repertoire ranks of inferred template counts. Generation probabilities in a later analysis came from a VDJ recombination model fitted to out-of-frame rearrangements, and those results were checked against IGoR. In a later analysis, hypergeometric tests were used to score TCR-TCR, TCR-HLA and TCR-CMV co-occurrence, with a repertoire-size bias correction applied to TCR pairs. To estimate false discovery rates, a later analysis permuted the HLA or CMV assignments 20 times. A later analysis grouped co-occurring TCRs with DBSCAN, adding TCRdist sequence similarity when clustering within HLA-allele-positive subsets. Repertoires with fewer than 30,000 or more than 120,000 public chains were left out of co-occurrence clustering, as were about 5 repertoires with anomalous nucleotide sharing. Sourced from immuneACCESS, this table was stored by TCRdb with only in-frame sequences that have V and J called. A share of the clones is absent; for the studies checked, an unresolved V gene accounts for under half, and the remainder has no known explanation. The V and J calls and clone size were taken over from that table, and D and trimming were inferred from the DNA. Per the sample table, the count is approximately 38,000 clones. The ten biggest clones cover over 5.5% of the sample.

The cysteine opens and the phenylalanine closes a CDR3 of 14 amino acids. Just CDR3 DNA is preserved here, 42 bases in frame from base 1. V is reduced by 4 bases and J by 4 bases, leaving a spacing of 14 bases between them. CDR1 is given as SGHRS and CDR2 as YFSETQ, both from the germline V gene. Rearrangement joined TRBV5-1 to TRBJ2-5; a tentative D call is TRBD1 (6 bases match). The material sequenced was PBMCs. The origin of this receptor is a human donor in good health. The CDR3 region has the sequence CASSSSLGGETQYF. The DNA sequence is TGCGCCAGCAGCAGCTCCTTAGGGGGAGAGACCCAGTACTTC.